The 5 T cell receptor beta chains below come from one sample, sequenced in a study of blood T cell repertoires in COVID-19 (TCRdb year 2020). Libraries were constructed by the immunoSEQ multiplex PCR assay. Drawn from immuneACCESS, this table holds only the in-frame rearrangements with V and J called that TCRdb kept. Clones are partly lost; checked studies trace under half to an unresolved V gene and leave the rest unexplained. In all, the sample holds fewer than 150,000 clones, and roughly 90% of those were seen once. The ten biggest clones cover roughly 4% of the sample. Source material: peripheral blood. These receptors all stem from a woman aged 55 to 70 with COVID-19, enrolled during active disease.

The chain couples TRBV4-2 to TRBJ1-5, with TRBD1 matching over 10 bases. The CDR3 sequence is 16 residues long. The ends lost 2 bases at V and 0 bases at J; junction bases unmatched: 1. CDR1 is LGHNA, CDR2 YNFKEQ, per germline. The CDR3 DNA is TGTGCCAGCAGCCAACGGGACAGGGGTAGCAATCAGCCCCAGCATTTT. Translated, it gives CASSQRDRGSNQPQHF.

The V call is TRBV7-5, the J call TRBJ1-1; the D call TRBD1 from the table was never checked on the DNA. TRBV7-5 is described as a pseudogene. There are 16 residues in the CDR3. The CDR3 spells CARSLVRGQGNTEAFF. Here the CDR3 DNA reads TGTGCCAGAAGCTTAGTACGGGGACAGGGGAACACTGAAGCTTTCTTT.

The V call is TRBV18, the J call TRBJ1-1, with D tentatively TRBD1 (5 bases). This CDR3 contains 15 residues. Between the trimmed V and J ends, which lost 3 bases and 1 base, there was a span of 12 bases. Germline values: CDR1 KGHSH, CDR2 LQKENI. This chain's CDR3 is CASSPGQGRNTEAFF. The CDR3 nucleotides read TGTGCCAGCTCACCGGGCCAGGGCCGGAACACTGAAGCTTTCTTT.

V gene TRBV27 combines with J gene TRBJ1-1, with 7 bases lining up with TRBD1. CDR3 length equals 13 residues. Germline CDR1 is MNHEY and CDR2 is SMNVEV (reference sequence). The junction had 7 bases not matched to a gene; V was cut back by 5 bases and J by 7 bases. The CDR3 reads CASSLGTAYEAFF. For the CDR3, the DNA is TGTGCCAGCAGTCTCGGGACAGCGTATGAAGCTTTCTTT.

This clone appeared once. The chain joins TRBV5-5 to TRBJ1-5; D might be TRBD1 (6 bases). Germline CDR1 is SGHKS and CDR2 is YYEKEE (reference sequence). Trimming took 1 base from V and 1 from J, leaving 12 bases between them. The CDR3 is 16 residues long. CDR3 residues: CASSLTGTQSNQPQHF. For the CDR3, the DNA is TGTGCCAGCAGCTTGACAGGGACACAAAGCAATCAGCCCCAGCATTTT.